The entry below describes one T cell receptor (beta chain). This CDR3 is built from 14 residues. The trim removed 5 bases at V and 3 bases at J, leaving 3 bases unmatched. The germline V gene encodes CDR1 SNHLY and CDR2 FYNNEI. The data are from a study of blood T cell repertoires in COVID-19. Profiling relied on immunoSEQ multiplex PCR, and the TCRdb table lists in-frame clones only, not all of them. This table has almost 250,000 clones, around 89% appearing once. The receptor was isolated from a woman aged 30 to 39 who had recovered from COVID-19. The V call is TRBV2, the J call TRBJ1-3; 8 bases map to TRBD1. The sequencing input was PBMCs or T cells enriched from blood (not recorded which). DNA of the CDR3: TGTGCCAGCAGTACAGGGGGTGGTGGAAACACCATATATTTT. The encoded protein is CASSTGGGGNTIYF.